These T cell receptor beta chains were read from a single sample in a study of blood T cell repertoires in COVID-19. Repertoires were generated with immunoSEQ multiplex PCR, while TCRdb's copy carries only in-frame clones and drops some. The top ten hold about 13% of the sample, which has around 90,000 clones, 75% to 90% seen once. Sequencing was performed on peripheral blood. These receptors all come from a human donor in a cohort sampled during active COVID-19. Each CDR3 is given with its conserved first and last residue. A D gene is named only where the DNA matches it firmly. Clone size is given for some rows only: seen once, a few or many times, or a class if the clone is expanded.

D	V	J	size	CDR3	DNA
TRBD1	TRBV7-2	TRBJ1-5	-	CASSLRQGADQPQHF	TGTGCCAGCAGCCTCAGACAGGGGGCCGATCAGCCCCAGCATTTT
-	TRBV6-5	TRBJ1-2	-	CASANSYGYTF	TGTGCCAGCGCTAACAGCTATGGCTACACCTTC
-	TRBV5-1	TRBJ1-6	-	CASSRQTLSSYNSPLHF	TGCGCCAGCTCGAGACAGACTTTGAGCTCCTATAATTCACCCCTCCACTTT
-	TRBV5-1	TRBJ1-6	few	CASSLGQGQLYNSPLHF	TGCGCCAGCAGCTTGGGGCAGGGGCAGTTGTATAATTCACCCCTCCACTTT
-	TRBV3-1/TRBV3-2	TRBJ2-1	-	CASSPGLAREQFF	TGTGCCAGCAGCCCGGGACTCGCCAGAGAGCAGTTCTTC
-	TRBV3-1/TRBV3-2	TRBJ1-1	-	CASSQQGFGTEAFF	TGTGCCAGCAGCCAACAGGGTTTTGGTACTGAAGCTTTCTTT
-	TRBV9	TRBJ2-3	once	CASSHGLPDTQYF	TGTGCCAGCAGCCATGGACTCCCAGATACGCAGTATTTT
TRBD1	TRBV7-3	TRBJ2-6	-	CASSRQGTAGANVLTF	TGTGCCAGCAGCAGACAGGGGACGGCTGGGGCCAACGTCCTGACTTTC
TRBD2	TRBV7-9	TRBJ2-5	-	CASSLRTSRRVETQYF	TGTGCCAGCAGCTTAAGGACTAGTAGGCGGGTTGAGACCCAGTACTTC
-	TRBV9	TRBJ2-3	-	CASSGTANTDTQYF	TGTGCCAGCAGCGGGACAGCGAACACAGATACGCAGTATTTT
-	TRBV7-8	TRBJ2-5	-	CASSLGLGAQETQYF	TGTGCCAGCAGCTTAGGGTTGGGGGCCCAAGAGACCCAGTACTTC
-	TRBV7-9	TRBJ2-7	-	CASSLRPEFYEQYF	TGTGCCAGCAGCTTGCGGCCGGAGTTCTACGAGCAGTACTTC
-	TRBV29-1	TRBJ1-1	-	CSAARSTEAFF	TGCAGCGCCGCCCGGAGCACTGAAGCTTTCTTT
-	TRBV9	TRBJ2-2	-	CASSDTDSFLNTGELFF	TGTGCCAGCAGCGACACAGACAGTTTCCTGAACACCGGGGAGCTGTTTTTT
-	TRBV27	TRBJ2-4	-	CASGRGLGGTKNIQYF	TGTGCCAGCGGACGAGGACTCGGCGGGACCAAAAACATTCAGTACTTC
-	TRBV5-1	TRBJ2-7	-	CASSLLWDTSYEQYF	TGCGCCAGCAGCTTGTTGTGGGACACCTCCTACGAGCAGTACTTC
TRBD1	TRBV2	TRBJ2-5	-	CASRWDRGLFGGTQYF	TGTGCCAGCAGATGGGACAGGGGGCTATTCGGGGGGACCCAGTACTTC
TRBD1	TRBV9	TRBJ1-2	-	CASSVGPTGRSRLYGYTF	TGTGCCAGCAGCGTAGGACCGACAGGGAGGTCACGGCTCTATGGCTACACCTTC
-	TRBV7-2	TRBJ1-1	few	CASSSWGGPDTEAFF	TGTGCCAGCAGCTCATGGGGGGGACCGGACACTGAAGCTTTCTTT
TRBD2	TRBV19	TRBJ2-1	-	CASSISGVSYNEQFF	TGTGCCAGTAGTATAAGCGGGGTCTCCTACAATGAGCAGTTCTTC
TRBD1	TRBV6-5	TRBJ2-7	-	CASRPDTGVYEQYF	TGTGCCAGCAGACCCGATACAGGGGTTTACGAGCAGTACTTC
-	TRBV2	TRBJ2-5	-	CASSEYSRETQYF	TGTGCCAGCAGTGAATATTCTCGAGAGACCCAGTACTTC
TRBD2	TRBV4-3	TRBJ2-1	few	CASSKLAGPYNEQFF	TGCGCCAGCAGCAAACTAGCGGGGCCCTACAATGAGCAGTTCTTC
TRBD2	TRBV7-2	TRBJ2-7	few	CASSLVVAGGREQYF	TGTGCCAGCAGCTTAGTAGTAGCGGGGGGCCGGGAGCAGTACTTC
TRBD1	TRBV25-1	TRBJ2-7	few	CASSPSNRGSYEQYF	TGTGCCAGCAGTCCTTCTAACAGGGGCTCCTACGAGCAGTACTTC
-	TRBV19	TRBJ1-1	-	CASMGGWRPEAFF	TGTGCCAGTATGGGGGGTTGGAGGCCTGAAGCTTTCTTT
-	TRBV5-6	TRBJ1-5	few	CASSLGGDQPQHF	TGTGCCAGCAGCTTGGGGGGGGATCAGCCCCAGCATTTT
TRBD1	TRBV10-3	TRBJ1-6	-	CAIGPGQYNSPLHF	TGTGCCATCGGTCCGGGACAGTATAATTCGCCCCTCCACTTT
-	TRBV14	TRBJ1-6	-	CASSPPGARLHF	TGTGCCAGCAGCCCCCCGGGAGCCCGTCTCCACTTT
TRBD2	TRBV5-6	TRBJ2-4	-	CASSGGTSVTKNIQYF	TGTGCCAGCAGCGGCGGGACTAGCGTCACCAAAAACATTCAGTACTTC
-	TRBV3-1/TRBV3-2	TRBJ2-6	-	CASSQVAVRGSGANVLTF	TGTGCCAGCAGCCAAGTAGCGGTACGTGGCTCTGGGGCCAACGTCCTGACTTTC
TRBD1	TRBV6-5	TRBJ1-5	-	CASSPGQNSNQPQHF	TGTGCCAGCAGTCCGGGACAGAATAGCAATCAGCCCCAGCATTTT
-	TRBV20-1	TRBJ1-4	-	CSAKRKKLFF	TGCAGTGCTAAGAGGAAAAAACTGTTTTTT
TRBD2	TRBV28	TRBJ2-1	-	CASSPRLASEQFF	TGTGCCAGCAGTCCCAGACTAGCGAGTGAGCAGTTCTTC
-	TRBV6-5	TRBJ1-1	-	CASSRKVRGTEAFF	TGTGCCAGCAGCCGGAAAGTGAGGGGGACTGAAGCTTTCTTT
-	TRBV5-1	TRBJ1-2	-	CASSLGGETRAYGYTF	TGCGCCAGCAGCTTGGGGGGTGAAACTAGGGCCTATGGCTACACCTTC
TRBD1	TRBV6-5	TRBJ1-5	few	CASSTGGGQPQHF	TGTGCCAGCAGTACAGGGGGCGGTCAGCCCCAGCATTTT
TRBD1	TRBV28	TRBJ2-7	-	CASVGQAAYEQYF	TGTGCCAGCGTGGGACAGGCGGCCTACGAGCAGTACTTC
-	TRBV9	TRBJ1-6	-	CASTAGNNSPLHF	TGTGCCAGCACAGCAGGTAATAATTCACCCCTCCACTTT
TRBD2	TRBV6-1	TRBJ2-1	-	CASSEFSGASYNEQFF	TGTGCCAGCAGTGAATTTAGCGGGGCCTCCTACAATGAGCAGTTCTTC
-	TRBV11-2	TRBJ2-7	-	CASSPVLGLSSYEQYF	TGTGCCAGCAGCCCCGTACTAGGGCTAAGCTCCTACGAGCAGTACTTC
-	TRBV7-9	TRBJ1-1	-	CASSWEGGEAFF	TGTGCCAGCAGCTGGGAGGGAGGGGAAGCTTTCTTT
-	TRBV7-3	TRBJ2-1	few	CASSVQQGGEQFF	TGTGCCAGCAGCGTACAACAGGGCGGTGAGCAGTTCTTC
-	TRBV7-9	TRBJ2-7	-	CASTPDRGSYEQYF	TGTGCCAGCACCCCGGACAGAGGATCCTACGAGCAGTACTTC
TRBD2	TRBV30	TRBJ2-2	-	CASPGLAGGSTGELFF	TGTGCCTCCCCGGGACTAGCGGGGGGGAGCACCGGGGAGCTGTTTTTT
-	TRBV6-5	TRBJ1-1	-	CASRSTGSPNTEAFF	TGTGCCAGCAGGTCCACGGGGAGCCCGAACACTGAAGCTTTCTTT
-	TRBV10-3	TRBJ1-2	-	CAISEYEGGYTF	TGTGCCATCAGTGAGTATGAGGGCGGCTACACCTTC
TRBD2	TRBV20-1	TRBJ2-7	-	CSASQRGFIYEQYF	TGCAGTGCTAGTCAGCGGGGGTTTATTTACGAGCAGTACTTC
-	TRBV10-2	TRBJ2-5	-	CASSEDRWYQETQYF	TGCGCCAGCAGTGAGGACAGGTGGTACCAAGAGACCCAGTACTTC
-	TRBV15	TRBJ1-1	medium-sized	CATSRPGAEAFF	TGTGCCACCAGCAGACCCGGAGCTGAAGCTTTCTTT